Each of the 23 T cell receptor beta chains below was sequenced from the same sample in a study of cytomegalovirus exposure and HLA in healthy donors. In the PCR, 60 Vbeta and 13 Jbeta primers were used. Here immunoSEQ multiplex PCR was the method, and the copy in TCRdb shows in-frame clones only, minus some. The sample yields roughly 100,000 clones, about 76% seen once. Source material: PBMCs. The source of these receptors is a man aged 40-50 years in good health and CMV-seropositive.

The chain is built from TRBV5-1 and TRBJ2-5, with 8 nucleotides matching TRBD1. CDR3 length: 15 residues. CDR1 is SGHRS and CDR2 is YFSETQ in the germline V gene. The trim removed 4 bases at V and 2 bases at J, leaving 7 bases unmatched. The CDR3, as DNA: TGCGCCAGCAGCCCCGGACAGGGCGGGCAAGAGACCCAGTACTTC. Its protein is CASSPGQGGQETQYF.

This rearrangement joins TRBV9 to TRBJ2-2; possible D gene TRBD1, 5 bases. This CDR3 region has 15 residues. CDR1 is SGDLS, CDR2 YYNGEE, per germline. V was clipped by 3 bases and J by 4 bases, with 13 bases between them. In DNA form, the CDR3 reads TGTGCCAGCAGCGCCGGACACTCGGGCACCGGGGAGCTGTTTTTT. Translated, it gives CASSAGHSGTGELFF.

The genes are TRBV11-2 and TRBJ2-7; 7 nucleotides match TRBD1. This CDR3 region has 14 residues. With V trimmed by 7 bases and J by 3 bases, 9 bases remained unmatched. The germline CDR1 and CDR2 sequences are SGHAT and FQNNGV. The CDR3: CASIRGRDSYEQYF. The CDR3 bases are TGTGCCAGCATCAGGGGTCGGGACAGCTACGAGCAGTACTTC.

This clone was seen more than once but under ten times. The chain joins TRBV6-4 to TRBJ1-6; D call uncertain. CDR1 and CDR2 (germline): MRHNA, SNTAGT. Trimming pared 3 bases from V and 7 bases from J, leaving 16 bases between. The CDR3 is 16 residues long. The CDR3 loop is CASSEYPEVLNSPLHF. In DNA, the CDR3 is TGTGCCAGCAGTGAGTATCCCGAAGTCCTAAATTCACCCCTCCACTTT.

J is TRBJ1-2 and V is TRBV28; 8 bases are a match to TRBD1. Trimming took 3 bases from V and 6 from J; bases not matched to a gene: 12. This CDR3 has 16 amino acids. Germline values: CDR1 MDHEN, CDR2 SYDVKM. In DNA form, the CDR3 reads TGTGCCAGCAGTTTCCGATCGGGTGGACAGGGCAATGGCTACACCTTC. Its translation is CASSFRSGGQGNGYTF.

The genes are TRBV5-8 and TRBJ1-1; 7 nucleotides agree with TRBD1. CDR3 length equals 15 residues. V was clipped by 4 bases and J by 1 base; unmatched bases: 7. The germline V gene has CDR1 SGHTS and CDR2 YDEGEE. DNA for the CDR3: TGTGCCAGCAGCGGGACTGACAGGGAGAACACTGAAGCTTTCTTT. This codes for CASSGTDRENTEAFF.

The chain employs TRBV7-6 and TRBJ2-7; 9 nucleotides agree with TRBD1. Germline CDR1 is SGHVS and CDR2 is FNYEAQ. This CDR3 is 15 amino acids long. V was pared by 1 base and J by 6 bases, with 7 bases of the junction left unmatched. Here the CDR3 DNA reads TGTGCCAGCAGCTTAGAGTGGACAGGGGCCTCCGAGCAGTACTTC. Translation gives CASSLEWTGASEQYF.

V and J are TRBV7-2 and TRBJ2-4; TRBD2 is a possible D gene (5 bases). The CDR3 length is 14 residues. The germline gives CDR1 SGHTA, CDR2 FQGNSA. Between the trimmed V and J ends, which lost 2 bases and 9 bases, there was a span of 14 bases. In DNA form, the CDR3 reads TGTGCCAGCAGCTTAAACCGGGGTGCCGGCATTCAGTACTTC. Encoded protein: CASSLNRGAGIQYF.

The table lists this clone with a few counts. The V and J genes are TRBV27 and TRBJ1-6; D is undetermined. In germline, CDR1 is MNHEY, CDR2 SMNVEV (reference sequence). The CDR3 has 16 residues. Trimming shortened V by 4 bases and J by 0 bases, and 10 bases separated the two germline ends. This CDR3 reads CASSSVSGSYNSPLHF. In DNA, the CDR3 is TGTGCCAGCAGTTCGGTGTCGGGCTCCTATAATTCACCCCTCCACTTT.

This clone was detected only a few times. The chain joins TRBV27 to TRBJ2-3; 10 nucleotides agree with TRBD2. Germline V gene lookup returns CDR1 MNHEY and CDR2 SMNVEV (reference sequence). CDR3 size: 15 residues. Trimming at V came to 10 bases and at J to 3 bases, leaving 10 bases not matched to a gene. DNA for the CDR3: TGTGCCACGAGGGGTCTAGCGGGAGTTACAGATACGCAGTATTTT. Translated: CATRGLAGVTDTQYF.

V gene TRBV4-1 combines with J gene TRBJ1-1; D remains ambiguous. Germline lookup yields CDR1 MGHRA and CDR2 YSYEKL. With 5 bases removed from V and 1 base from J, the gap between germline ends came to 11 bases. The CDR3 consists of 14 residues. The CDR3 region is CASSGRESNTEAFF. The CDR3 bases are TGCGCCAGCAGCGGGAGGGAGTCGAACACTGAAGCTTTCTTT.

This clone appeared a few times. The genes are TRBV4-3 and TRBJ1-1; no definite D call. Between the trimmed V and J ends, which lost 0 bases and 1 base, there was a span of 9 bases. Germline loops: CDR1 LGHNA, CDR2 YSLEER. The CDR3 contains 15 residues. CDR3 nucleotide sequence: TGCGCCAGCAGCCAAGAAATGGCGGGGAACACTGAAGCTTTCTTT. Residues: CASSQEMAGNTEAFF.

This clone was seen a single time. The chain combines TRBV5-4 with TRBJ1-2; 10 positions agree with TRBD1. The CDR3 covers 17 residues. The V gene's germline CDR1 is SGHNT and CDR2 YYREEE (reference sequence). V shed 1 base and J 2 bases; nucleotides not matched to a gene: 8. The CDR3, as DNA: TGTGCCAGCAGCTTGTCCGGACAGGGGGGATTGAACTATGGCTACACCTTC. Its protein is CASSLSGQGGLNYGYTF. The whole variable domain, remainder taken from reference TRBV5-4 and TRBJ1-2, is ETGVTQSPTHLIKTRGQQVTLRCSSQSGHNTVSWYQQALGQGPQFIFQYYREEENGRGNFPPRFSGLQFPNYSSELNVNALELDDSALYLCASSLSGQGGLNYGYTFGSGTRLTVV.

This clone has only one observation. V gene TRBV19 combines with J gene TRBJ2-5; 10 bases are a match to TRBD2. Germline V gene lookup returns CDR1 LNHDA and CDR2 SQIVND (reference sequence). After removal of 6 bases from V and 5 bases from J, the junction contained 6 bases not matched to a gene. The CDR3 contains 14 residues. The CDR3: CASRSSGGRETQYF. CDR3 sequence (DNA): TGTGCCAGTAGATCTAGCGGGGGAAGGGAGACCCAGTACTTC.

The V gene is TRBV18, the J gene TRBJ1-3; TRBD1 aligns across 8 bases. The V segment lost 4 bases and the J segment 0 bases; nucleotides outside the gene matches: 11. Germline V gene lookup returns CDR1 KGHSH and CDR2 LQKENI. The CDR3 loop spans 18 amino acids. DNA of the CDR3: TGTGCCAGCTCACAACCGGGACAGGCTTCTCTCTCTGGAAACACCATATATTTT. Translating gives CASSQPGQASLSGNTIYF.

This clone was seen more than once but under ten times. The gene calls are TRBV9 and TRBJ1-1; no clear D gene. Germline assignment: CDR1 SGDLS and CDR2 YYNGEE. Trimming removed 4 bases from V and 0 bases from J, with 16 bases in between. This CDR3 has 16 residues. The CDR3 DNA is TGTGCCAGCAGCCCAAGCAGGCGAGAGATGAACACTGAAGCTTTCTTT. As protein: CASSPSRREMNTEAFF.

V gene TRBV2 combines with J gene TRBJ2-3; no clear D gene. The length of the CDR3 is 14 residues. Trimming removed 5 bases at V and 0 bases at J, with 9 bases between. The germline V gene encodes CDR1 SNHLY and CDR2 FYNNEI. As DNA, the CDR3 is TGTGCCAGCAGTTTGACAACTAGCACAGATACGCAGTATTTT. It translates to CASSLTTSTDTQYF. Combining the CDR3 with reference TRBV2 and TRBJ2-3 gives the whole variable domain EPEVTQTPSHQVTQMGQEVILRCVPISNHLYFYWYRQILGQKVEFLVSFYNNEISEKSEIFDDQFSVERPDGSNFTLKIRSTKLEDSAMYFCASSLTTSTDTQYFGPGTRLTVL.

CDR3 sequence: CASSEILAGHNEQFF. The DNA of the CDR3 is TGTGCCAGCAGTGAAATCCTAGCGGGCCACAATGAGCAGTTCTTC. The chain joins TRBV25-1 to TRBJ2-1, with 8 nucleotides matching TRBD2. Germline assignment: CDR1 MGHDK and CDR2 SYGVNS. This CDR3 comprises 15 residues. Trimming took 2 bases from V and 5 from J; bases not matched to a gene: 5.

The DNA for the CDR3 is TGTGCCAGCAGCCCTTGGTACGGCTCCTACAATGAGCAGTTCTTC. Amino acids: CASSPWYGSYNEQFF. The chain couples TRBV5-6 to TRBJ2-1, with D uncertain. CDR3 length: 15 amino acids. Germline V gene sequence: CDR1 SGHDT, CDR2 YYEEEE. Trimming stripped 4 bases from V and 0 bases from J, with 11 bases between.

The DNA for the CDR3 is TGTGCCAGCAGCCCCATGGGCGAAACATTTTCGGCTAACTATGGCTACACCTTC. This codes for CASSPMGETFSANYGYTF. The V call is TRBV7-9, the J call TRBJ1-2; D remains ambiguous. Germline CDR1 reads SEHNR; CDR2 reads FQNEAQ (reference sequence). The CDR3 covers 18 residues. Trimming left V 5 bases short and J 0 bases short, with 22 bases between. The complete variable domain, with remaining parts taken from reference TRBV7-9 and TRBJ1-2, reads DTGVSQNPRHKITKRGQNVTFRCDPISEHNRLYWYRQTLGQGPEFLTYFQNEAQLEKSRLLSDRFSAERPKGSFSTLEIQRTEQGDSAMYLCASSPMGETFSANYGYTFGSGTRLTVV.

The CDR3 DNA sequence: TGTGCCAGCAGCTTAGTGGACAGGGGTCACGAGCAGTACTTC. Encoded protein: CASSLVDRGHEQYF. The J gene is TRBJ2-7, the V gene TRBV7-8; 9 bases align to TRBD1. V shed 1 base, J shed 5 bases, and the junction held 3 bases outside the gene matches. The CDR3 has 14 residues. Germline CDR1 reads SGHVS; CDR2 reads FQNEAQ. Combining the CDR3 with reference TRBV7-8 and TRBJ2-7 gives the whole variable domain GAGVSQSPRYKVAKRGQDVALRCDPISGHVSLFWYQQALGQGPEFLTYFQNEAQLDKSGLPSDRFFAERPEGSVSTLKIQRTQQEDSAVYLCASSLVDRGHEQYFGPGTRLTVT.

Notes on this clone: Other nucleotide sequences from this sample produce the same CDR3. V and J are TRBV9 and TRBJ1-1; possible D gene TRBD1, 6 bases. In germline, CDR1 is SGDLS, CDR2 YYNGEE. V was trimmed by 0 bases and J by 4 bases, leaving 13 bases between them. The CDR3 loop spans 15 amino acids. For the CDR3, the DNA is TGTGCCAGCAGCGTAGTCAGGGGAGTCGGCACTGAAGCTTTCTTT. Translation: CASSVVRGVGTEAFF.

V is TRBV21-1 and J is TRBJ2-7; the D call TRBD2 from the table was never checked on the DNA. TRBV21-1 is annotated as a pseudogene. This CDR3 is 14 amino acids long. The DNA for the CDR3 is TGTGCCAGCAGCAACAGGGACTACCACTACGAGCAGTACTTC. This encodes CASSNRDYHYEQYF.